The 15 T cell receptor beta chains reported below all come from one sample, sequenced in a study of T cell responses to AZD1222 COVID-19 vaccine. Clones were sequenced by immunoSEQ multiplex PCR, and TCRdb holds only the in-frame ones, with some missing. Of 200,000 or so clones listed, 85% to 90% are singletons. The sample in question was peripheral blood, obtained on day 0 of AZD1222 vaccination. These receptors were collected from an adult in good health.

The chain is built from TRBV28 and TRBJ1-2; D is uncertain. CDR1 is MDHEN and CDR2 is SYDVKM in the germline V gene. The CDR3 has 12 residues. V gave up 3 bases and J gave up 7 bases, with 9 bases separating them. The CDR3 is CASSLRGSGYTF. The CDR3 DNA reads TGTGCCAGCAGTTTGCGAGGTTCTGGCTACACCTTC.

In its sample, this clone was seen once. The chain combines TRBV13 with TRBJ1-2; unclear D gene. Germline values: CDR1 PRHDT, CDR2 FYEKMQ (reference sequence). The CDR3 loop spans 15 amino acids. The V and J ends lost 3 bases and 1 base respectively, with 12 bases between them. This CDR3 is CASSLKTANNYGYTF. The DNA of the CDR3 is TGTGCCAGCAGCTTGAAAACAGCCAATAACTATGGCTACACCTTC. Drawing the rest from reference TRBV13 and TRBJ1-2, the complete variable domain is AAGVIQSPRHLIKEKRETATLKCYPIPRHDTVYWYQQGPGQDPQFLISFYEKMQSDKGSIPDRFSAQQFSDYHSELNMSSLELGDSALYFCASSLKTANNYGYTFGSGTRLTVV.

The rearrangement joins TRBV15 to TRBJ1-5; the D is unclear. V dropped 0 bases and J dropped 4 bases, with 10 bases sitting between them. Germline lookup yields CDR1 LNHNV and CDR2 YYDKDF (reference sequence). This CDR3 region has 15 residues. The chain's CDR3 is CATSRDLGWNQPQHF. For the CDR3, the DNA is TGTGCCACCAGCAGAGATTTGGGTTGGAATCAGCCCCAGCATTTT.

The chain is built from TRBV27 and TRBJ2-3; 7 nucleotides line up with TRBD1. The V gene end was trimmed by 3 bases and the J gene end by 1 base; junction bases not matched to a gene: 4. From germline, CDR1 is MNHEY and CDR2 SMNVEV (reference sequence). CDR3 length: 15 amino acids. CDR3 sequence: CASSLWDRRTDTQYF. DNA for the CDR3: TGTGCCAGCAGTTTGTGGGACAGACGCACAGATACGCAGTATTTT.

J is TRBJ1-3 and V is TRBV18, with D tentatively TRBD1 (6 bases). Germline loops: CDR1 KGHSH, CDR2 LQKENI. This CDR3 spans 16 amino acids. The germline V and J ends were trimmed by 2 bases and 2 bases, with 13 bases remaining between them. The CDR3: CASSPMRGFPGNTIYF. The DNA of the CDR3 is TGTGCCAGCTCACCAATGAGGGGGTTTCCTGGAAACACCATATATTTT.

The rearrangement uses TRBV6-5 and TRBJ1-5, with 8 positions matching TRBD1. The V segment lost 5 bases and the J segment 4 bases; nucleotides outside the gene matches: 4. CDR1 and CDR2 (germline): MNHEY, SVGAGI. The CDR3 runs to 14 residues. The CDR3: CASSRGQVNQPQHF. CDR3 coding DNA: TGTGCCAGCAGTCGGGGACAGGTAAATCAGCCCCAGCATTTT.

This chain connects TRBV18 to TRBJ2-7; D gene uncertain. V lost 3 bases and J 4 bases, leaving 4 bases between the germline ends. The germline gives CDR1 KGHSH, CDR2 LQKENI. CDR3 size: 11 residues. The CDR3 here is CASSPDYEQYF. The CDR3, as DNA: TGTGCCAGCTCACCGGATTACGAGCAGTACTTC.

This sequence joins TRBV6-2 or TRBV6-3 and TRBJ2-7; D is possibly TRBD1 or TRBD2 (5 bases each). The CDR3 is made up of 18 amino acids. V was pared by 2 bases and J by 7 bases, with 27 bases between. Per the germline V gene, CDR1 is MNHEY and CDR2 is SVGEGT. Here the CDR3 DNA reads TGTGCCAGCAGTTACGTCGCCGGTATAAGGCTCGACGAGGGGGAGCAGTACTTC. Protein sequence: CASSYVAGIRLDEGEQYF.

The V call is TRBV10-3, the J call TRBJ2-2; 7 bases are a match to TRBD1. The V gene end was trimmed by 6 bases and the J gene end by 0 bases; junction bases not matched to a gene: 4. The CDR3 consists of 15 residues. In germline, CDR1 is ENHRY, CDR2 SYGVKD. The CDR3 here is CAISSGQSNTGELFF. CDR3 nucleotides: TGTGCCATCAGCTCGGGACAGTCGAACACCGGGGAGCTGTTTTTT.

The sample holds a few counts of this clone. The gene calls are TRBV27 and TRBJ1-5; 8 bases are shared with TRBD1. CDR3 size: 14 residues. The germline V gene encodes CDR1 MNHEY and CDR2 SMNVEV (reference sequence). With 6 bases clipped from V and 9 bases from J, the junction kept 10 bases outside the gene matches. The CDR3 region has the DNA TGTGCCAGCAGAAAGGGACAGGCGCGAGGGCCCCAGCATTTT. Protein product: CASRKGQARGPQHF.

V and J are TRBV5-1 and TRBJ1-6; D is undetermined. CDR3 length: 16 amino acids. With 4 bases removed from V and 0 bases from J, the gap between germline ends came to 11 bases. CDR1 and CDR2 from the germline V gene are SGHRS and YFSETQ. As DNA, the CDR3 is TGCGCCAGCAGCCCCGACACTACCTCCTATAATTCACCCCTCCACTTT. This encodes CASSPDTTSYNSPLHF.

A single count supports this clone. The chain carries TRBV7-2 and TRBJ1-4; no firm D call. There are 13 residues in the CDR3. In germline, CDR1 is SGHTA, CDR2 FQGNSA. V was pared by 5 bases and J by 6 bases, with 10 bases between. The chain's CDR3 is CASSLGNDEKLFF. In nucleotides, the CDR3 is TGTGCCAGCAGCCTGGGGAATGATGAAAAACTGTTTTTT.

The chain recombines TRBV4-1 with TRBJ1-2, with D perhaps matching TRBD1 (5 bases). Germline V gene lookup returns CDR1 MGHRA and CDR2 YSYEKL. This CDR3 has 18 amino acids. With 0 bases removed from V and 3 bases from J, the gap between germline ends came to 20 bases. In nucleotides, the CDR3 is TGCGCCAGCAGCCAAGATGGGGACGGCAGGATTCACCACTATGGCTACACCTTC. This codes for CASSQDGDGRIHHYGYTF.

V is TRBV28 and J is TRBJ1-5; the match to TRBD1 covers 7 bases. The junction had 4 bases not matched to a gene; V was cut back by 5 bases and J by 12 bases. The CDR3 runs to 11 residues. The germline V gene has CDR1 MDHEN and CDR2 SYDVKM. The CDR3 region is CASSLDRVQHF. CDR3 nucleotides: TGTGCCAGCAGTCTCGACAGGGTCCAGCATTTT. The whole variable domain, filled in from reference TRBV28 and TRBJ1-5, reads DVKVTQSSRYLVKRTGEKVFLECVQDMDHENMFWYRQDPGLGLRLIYFSYDVKMKEKGDIPEGYSVSREKKERFSLILESASTNQTSMYLCASSLDRVQHFGDGTRLSIL.

The chain uses TRBV3-1 (or the pseudogene TRBV3-2) and TRBJ2-7, with 10 nucleotides matching TRBD1. The CDR3 runs 13 residues. Germline V CDR1 and CDR2: LGHDT, YNNKEL (reference sequence). Trimming at V came to 4 bases and at J to 10 bases, leaving 7 bases not matched to a gene. CDR3 DNA: TGTGCCAGCAGCCGACAGGGGGCACTTCCCCAGTACTTC. Translating gives CASSRQGALPQYF.